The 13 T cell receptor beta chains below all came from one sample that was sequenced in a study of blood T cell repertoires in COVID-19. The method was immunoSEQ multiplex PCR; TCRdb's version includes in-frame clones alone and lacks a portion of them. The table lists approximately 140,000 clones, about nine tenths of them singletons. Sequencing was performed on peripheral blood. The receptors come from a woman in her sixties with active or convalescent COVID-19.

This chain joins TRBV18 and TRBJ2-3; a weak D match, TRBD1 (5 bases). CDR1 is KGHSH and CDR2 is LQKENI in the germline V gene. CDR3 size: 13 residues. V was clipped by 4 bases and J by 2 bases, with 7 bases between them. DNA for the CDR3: TGTGCCAGCTCACTAGGGGCCACAGATACGCAGTATTTT. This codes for CASSLGATDTQYF.

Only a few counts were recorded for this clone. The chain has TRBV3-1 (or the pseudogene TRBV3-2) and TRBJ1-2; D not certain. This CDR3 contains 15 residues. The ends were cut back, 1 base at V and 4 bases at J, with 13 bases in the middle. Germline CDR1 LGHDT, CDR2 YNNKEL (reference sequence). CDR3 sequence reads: CASSQVVIGGYGYTF. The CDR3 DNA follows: TGTGCCAGCAGCCAAGTTGTTATTGGCGGCTATGGCTACACCTTC.

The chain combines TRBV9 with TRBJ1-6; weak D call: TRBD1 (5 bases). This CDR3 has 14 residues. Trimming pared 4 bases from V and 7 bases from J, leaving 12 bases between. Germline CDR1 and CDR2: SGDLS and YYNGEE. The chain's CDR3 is CASSLRDSNSPLHF. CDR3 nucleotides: TGTGCCAGCAGCCTCAGGGATTCGAATTCACCCCTCCACTTT.

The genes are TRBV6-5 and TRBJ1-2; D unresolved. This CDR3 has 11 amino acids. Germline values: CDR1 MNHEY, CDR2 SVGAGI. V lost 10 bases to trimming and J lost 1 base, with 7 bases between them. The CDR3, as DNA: TGTGCCAAAAGGAGTAACTATGGCTACACCTTC. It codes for CAKRSNYGYTF.

The CDR3 spells CASSPRPPGQGQGTNEKLFF. The CDR3 DNA is TGTGCCAGCAGCCCCAGACCTCCGGGACAGGGGCAAGGAACTAATGAAAAACTGTTTTTT. The rearrangement links TRBV5-5 to TRBJ1-4; 10 nucleotides agree with TRBD1. V was clipped by 4 bases and J by 1 base; unmatched bases: 16. The CDR3 runs to 20 residues. CDR1 SGHKS and CDR2 YYEKEE come from the germline V gene (reference sequence).

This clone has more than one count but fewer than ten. The CDR3 region is CASSQEGRRRGHGNTIYF. CDR3 sequence (DNA): TGCGCCAGCAGCCAAGAGGGGAGGCGGAGGGGGCATGGAAACACCATATATTTT. V usage is TRBV4-1 and J usage is TRBJ1-3, with 7 bases identical to TRBD1. The V gene end was trimmed by 0 bases and the J gene end by 3 bases; junction bases not matched to a gene: 11. The germline V gene encodes CDR1 MGHRA and CDR2 YSYEKL. This CDR3 has 18 amino acids.

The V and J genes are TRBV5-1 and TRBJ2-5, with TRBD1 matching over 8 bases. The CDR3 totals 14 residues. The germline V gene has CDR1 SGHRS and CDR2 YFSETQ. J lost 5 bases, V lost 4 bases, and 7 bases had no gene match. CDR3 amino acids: CASSPGQGFETQYF. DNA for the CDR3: TGCGCCAGCAGCCCCGGACAGGGTTTCGAGACCCAGTACTTC.

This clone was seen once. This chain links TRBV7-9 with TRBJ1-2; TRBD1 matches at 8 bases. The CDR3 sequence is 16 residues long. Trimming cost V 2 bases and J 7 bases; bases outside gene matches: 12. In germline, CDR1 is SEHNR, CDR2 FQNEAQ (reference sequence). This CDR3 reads CASSLYTTGAGSGYTF. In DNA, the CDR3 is TGTGCCAGCAGCTTATATACGACAGGGGCTGGGTCTGGCTACACCTTC.

CDR3 residues: CASSQDVIGTGNSGANVLTF. CDR3 DNA: TGCGCCAGCAGCCAAGATGTTATCGGGACAGGGAACTCTGGGGCCAACGTCCTGACTTTC. The chain couples TRBV4-3 to TRBJ2-6; the match to TRBD1 covers 9 bases. The germline CDR1 and CDR2 sequences are LGHNA and YSLEER. The CDR3 extends over 20 amino acids. J gave up 0 bases and V 0 bases, and 9 bases lay outside the gene matches.

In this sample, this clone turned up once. Written as DNA, the CDR3 is TGTGCCAGCCTTGGACAGGGCGGTTCCACTGAAGCTTTCTTT. Translated: CASLGQGGSTEAFF. The rearrangement links TRBV7-2 to TRBJ1-1; 8 nucleotides align to TRBD1. CDR3 size: 14 residues. V shed 8 bases and J 4 bases; nucleotides not matched to a gene: 9. The germline CDR1 and CDR2 sequences are SGHTA and FQGNSA.

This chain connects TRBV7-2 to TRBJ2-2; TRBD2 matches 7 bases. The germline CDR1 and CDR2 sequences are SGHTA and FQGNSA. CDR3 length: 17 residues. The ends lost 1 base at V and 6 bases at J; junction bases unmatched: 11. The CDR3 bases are TGTGCCAGCAGCTTAGAGAGCGGGGTCACCCGGGCCGGGGAGCTGTTTTTT. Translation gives CASSLESGVTRAGELFF.

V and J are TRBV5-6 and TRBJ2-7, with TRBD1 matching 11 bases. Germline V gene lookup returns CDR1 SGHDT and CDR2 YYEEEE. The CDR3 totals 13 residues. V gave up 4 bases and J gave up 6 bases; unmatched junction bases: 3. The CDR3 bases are TGTGCCAGCAGCAGGGGACAGGGGGGCGAGCAGTACTTC. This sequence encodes CASSRGQGGEQYF.

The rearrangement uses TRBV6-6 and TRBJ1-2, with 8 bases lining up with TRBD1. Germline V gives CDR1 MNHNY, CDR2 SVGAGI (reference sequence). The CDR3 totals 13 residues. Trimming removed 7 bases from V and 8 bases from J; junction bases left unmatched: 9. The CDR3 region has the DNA TGTGCCAGCAAACCCGGACAGGGTAGGGGCTACACCTTC. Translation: CASKPGQGRGYTF.